The 6 T cell receptor beta chains presented below share a single source sample, sequenced in a study of blood T cell repertoires in COVID-19. Here immunoSEQ multiplex PCR was the method, and the copy in TCRdb shows in-frame clones only, minus some. The sample has roughly 130,000 clones; 84% are singletons. The sequenced material came from PBMCs or T cells enriched from blood (not recorded which). All receptors come from a man aged 35 to 55 with acute COVID-19.

The rearrangement links TRBV30 to TRBJ1-4; possible D gene TRBD1, 5 bases. The CDR3 consists of 12 residues. Trimming stripped 0 bases from V and 6 bases from J, with 5 bases between. CDR1 is GTSNPN, CDR2 SVGIG, per germline (reference sequence). The CDR3 DNA follows: TGTGCCTGGAGTGTACAGGATGAAAAACTGTTTTTT. This gives the protein CAWSVQDEKLFF. Complete variable domain (other parts from reference TRBV30 and TRBJ1-4): SQTIHQWPATLVQPVGSPLSLECTVEGTSNPNLYWYRQAAGRGLQLLFYSVGIGQISSEVPQNLSASRPQDRQFILSSKKLLLSDSGFYLCAWSVQDEKLFFGSGTQLSVL.

This chain connects TRBV3-1 (or the pseudogene TRBV3-2) to TRBJ1-1; no firm D call. The CDR3 has 16 residues. The V gene's germline CDR1 is LGHDT and CDR2 YNNKEL (reference sequence). V was trimmed by 1 base and J by 3 bases, leaving 15 bases between them. CDR3 loop: CASSQGWAGGYTEAFF. CDR3 DNA: TGTGCCAGCAGCCAAGGCTGGGCAGGCGGGTACACTGAAGCTTTCTTT.

This chain links TRBV18 with TRBJ1-1, with D perhaps matching TRBD1 (6 bases). CDR3 size: 15 residues. V was pared by 4 bases and J by 10 bases, with 22 bases between. CDR1 and CDR2 (germline): KGHSH, LQKENI. CDR3 residues: CASSLVSAGAEPAFF. For the CDR3, the DNA is TGTGCCAGCTCACTAGTTTCCGCAGGGGCCGAACCAGCTTTCTTT. Filled out from reference TRBV18 and TRBJ1-1, the complete variable domain reads NAGVMQNPRHLVRRRGQEARLRCSPMKGHSHVYWYRQLPEEGLKFMVYLQKENIIDESGMPKERFSAEFPKEGPSILRIQQVVRGDSAAYFCASSLVSAGAEPAFFGQGTRLTVV.

The rearrangement links TRBV10-3 to TRBJ1-1, with a weak D call TRBD1 (6 bases). The CDR3 runs 15 residues. The V gene's germline CDR1 is ENHRY and CDR2 SYGVKD. Trimming pared 5 bases from V and 4 bases from J, leaving 17 bases between. CDR3 in amino acids: CAISFNRDPGTEAFF. The CDR3 bases are TGTGCCATCAGTTTTAACAGGGATCCGGGCACTGAAGCTTTCTTT.

The rearrangement uses TRBV3-1 (or the pseudogene TRBV3-2) and TRBJ2-1; no clear D. Trimming shortened V by 3 bases and J by 0 bases, and 9 bases separated the two germline ends. The CDR3 length is 15 residues. CDR1 is LGHDT, CDR2 YNNKEL, per germline (reference sequence). CDR3 loop: CASSQIASSYNEQFF. The CDR3, as DNA: TGTGCCAGCAGCCAGATCGCTAGCTCCTACAATGAGCAGTTCTTC.

A few counts support this clone. The chain combines TRBV7-8 with TRBJ2-5; 9 nucleotides agree with TRBD2. Germline lookup yields CDR1 SGHVS and CDR2 FQNEAQ. Unmatched junction bases numbered 0, after V lost 1 base and J lost 3 bases. The length of the CDR3 is 14 residues. In DNA form, the CDR3 reads TGTGCCAGCAGCTTAGGACTAGCGGAAGAGACCCAGTACTTC. This translates into CASSLGLAEETQYF.